The 14 T cell receptor beta chains given below trace back to one sample, sequenced in a study of shared clonotypes between healthy human individuals. Sequenced by immunoSEQ multiplex PCR; TCRdb stores in-frame clones only, minus some. The profile shows over a million clones, roughly 96% of them singletons. The specimen sequenced was naive CD4+ T cells sorted from blood. Documented subset: CD45RA+ positively selected. These receptor sequences come from a man aged 25 to 40 in good health.

The chain is built from TRBV6-1 and TRBJ2-3, with TRBD1 matching over 8 bases. V was clipped by 6 bases and J by 1 base; unmatched bases: 6. The CDR3 runs to 15 residues. Per the germline V gene, CDR1 is MNHNS and CDR2 is SASEGT. This chain's CDR3 is CASRPLTGGTDTQYF. CDR3 DNA: TGTGCCAGCAGGCCCCTGACAGGGGGCACAGATACGCAGTATTTT.

A note on this clone: The junction departs from the called germline gene at one end, perhaps through a read error. The identical CDR3 is also encoded by other nucleotide sequences in the sample. The chain couples TRBV5-1 to TRBJ2-7; D is possibly TRBD2 (7 bases). The length of the CDR3 is 14 residues. The V gene's germline CDR1 is SGHRS and CDR2 YFSETQ. The CDR3: CASSLAGAAYEQYF. The CDR3, as DNA: TGCGCCAGCAGTTTGGCGGGGGCTGCCTACGAGCAGTACTTC. Using reference TRBV5-1 and TRBJ2-7 for the parts outside the CDR3, the full variable domain is KAGVTQTPRYLIKTRGQQVTLSCSPISGHRSVSWYQQTPGQGLQFLFEYFSETQRNKGNFPGRFSGRQFSNSRSEMNVSTLELGDSALYLCASSLAGAAYEQYFGPGTRLTVT.

The chain joins TRBV6-1 to TRBJ2-7; either TRBD1 or TRBD2 may supply D (5 bases each). Between the trimmed V and J ends, which lost 11 bases and 2 bases, there was a span of 22 bases. Germline CDR1 is MNHNS and CDR2 is SASEGT. This CDR3 is built from 15 residues. CDR3 region: CAPRGAEIPTYEQYF. The CDR3, as DNA: TGTGCCCCTAGGGGAGCCGAGATCCCTACCTACGAGCAGTACTTC.

Notes on this clone: Other DNA sequences from this sample encode an identical CDR3 as well. The V and J genes are TRBV4-2 and TRBJ2-3, with a tentative D call TRBD2 (7 bases). The CDR3 extends over 16 amino acids. V was shortened by 0 bases and J by 1 base, with 11 bases between the two germline ends. Germline loops: CDR1 LGHNA, CDR2 YNFKEQ. Here the CDR3 reads CASSQDRGGGTDTQYF. Here the CDR3 DNA reads TGTGCCAGCAGCCAAGATAGGGGGGGCGGCACAGATACGCAGTATTTT.

Only one count was recorded for this clone. This chain connects TRBV27 to TRBJ1-3; no reliable D call. V lost 5 bases to trimming and J lost 2 bases, with 25 bases between them. CDR1 and CDR2 (germline): MNHEY, SMNVEV (reference sequence). This CDR3 comprises 19 residues. This CDR3 is CASSPAQLAGSVPGNTIYF. The CDR3 DNA follows: TGTGCCAGCAGTCCCGCCCAGCTGGCGGGCTCGGTACCTGGAAACACCATATATTTT.

The chain has TRBV5-1 and TRBJ1-2; 7 bases are shared with TRBD1. The CDR3 covers 14 residues. The germline V gene encodes CDR1 SGHRS and CDR2 YFSETQ. V trimming: 1 base; J trimming: 7 bases; junction bases outside the gene matches: 7. CDR3 in amino acids: CASSLRQGTVGYTF. The CDR3 bases are TGCGCCAGCAGCTTGAGACAGGGAACAGTTGGCTACACCTTC.

This chain connects TRBV7-8 to TRBJ2-7; weak D call: TRBD2 (5 bases). The CDR3 sequence is 13 residues long. The ends were cut back, 0 bases at V and 9 bases at J, with 12 bases in the middle. From germline, CDR1 is SGHVS and CDR2 FQNEAQ. In DNA, the CDR3 is TGTGCCAGCAGCTTAGCGGGCAGCGGTGGGCAGTACTTC. Residues: CASSLAGSGGQYF.

The chain has TRBV27 and TRBJ2-1, with unresolved D. Trimming left V 5 bases short and J 15 bases short, with 17 bases between. This CDR3 has 12 amino acids. CDR1 and CDR2 from the germline V gene are MNHEY and SMNVEV (reference sequence). CDR3 DNA: TGTGCCAGCAGTCTCAAAAACAGAAAACTGTTCTTC. Amino acid sequence: CASSLKNRKLFF.

The V call is TRBV5-4, the J call TRBJ2-1, with 7 bases fitting TRBD2. V lost 4 bases, J lost 3 bases, and 7 bases stayed unmatched. CDR3 size: 15 residues. Germline V gene lookup returns CDR1 SGHNT and CDR2 YYREEE (reference sequence). CDR3 nucleotides: TGTGCCAGCAGCAACGGCGGGAGCTTCTACAATGAGCAGTTCTTC. Translating it yields CASSNGGSFYNEQFF.

The V and J genes are TRBV5-4 and TRBJ2-3; D gene ambiguous. This CDR3 is built from 13 residues. Germline lookup yields CDR1 SGHNT and CDR2 YYREEE (reference sequence). With 0 bases removed from V and 2 bases from J, the gap between germline ends came to 4 bases. The CDR3, as DNA: TGTGCCAGCAGCTTGGAGGTCACAGATACGCAGTATTTT. Residues: CASSLEVTDTQYF.

This chain connects TRBV15 to TRBJ2-7; D is ambiguous. Germline loops: CDR1 LNHNV, CDR2 YYDKDF (reference sequence). Deletions cut 3 bases from V and 4 bases from J, with 10 bases between. The CDR3 sequence is 13 residues long. CDR3 bases: TGTGCCACCAGCAGGACGCTCGGGTACGAGCAGTACTTC. It translates to CATSRTLGYEQYF.

V and J are TRBV6-5 and TRBJ2-1, with D possibly being TRBD2 (6 bases). Germline V gene data show CDR1 as MNHEY and CDR2 as SVGAGI. The V end was cut by 4 bases, the J end by 5 bases, with 15 bases between. The length of the CDR3 is 15 residues. DNA for the CDR3: TGTGCCAGCAGTTTTTTGGGGACTCCCAACAATGAGCAGTTCTTC. This codes for CASSFLGTPNNEQFF.

The chain has TRBV7-8 and TRBJ2-5; 10 bases match TRBD2. The CDR3 covers 14 residues. CDR1 is SGHVS, CDR2 FQNEAQ, per germline. Losses at the gene ends were 7 bases for V and 4 bases for J; bases not matched to a gene: 6. The CDR3: CASKKREGSETQYF. In DNA form, the CDR3 reads TGTGCCAGCAAAAAGCGGGAGGGCTCAGAGACCCAGTACTTC.

A note on this clone: At the DNA level, this CDR3 is encoded by other sequences in the same sample as well. The chain employs TRBV10-1 and TRBJ2-7; D not resolved. The CDR3 runs 13 residues. Per the germline V gene, CDR1 is WNHNN and CDR2 is SYGVQD (reference sequence). V was cut by 3 bases and J by 3 bases, with 9 bases left in between. The CDR3 loop reads CASSEGHLYEQYF. Written as DNA, the CDR3 is TGCGCCAGCAGTGAAGGGCACCTCTACGAGCAGTACTTC.